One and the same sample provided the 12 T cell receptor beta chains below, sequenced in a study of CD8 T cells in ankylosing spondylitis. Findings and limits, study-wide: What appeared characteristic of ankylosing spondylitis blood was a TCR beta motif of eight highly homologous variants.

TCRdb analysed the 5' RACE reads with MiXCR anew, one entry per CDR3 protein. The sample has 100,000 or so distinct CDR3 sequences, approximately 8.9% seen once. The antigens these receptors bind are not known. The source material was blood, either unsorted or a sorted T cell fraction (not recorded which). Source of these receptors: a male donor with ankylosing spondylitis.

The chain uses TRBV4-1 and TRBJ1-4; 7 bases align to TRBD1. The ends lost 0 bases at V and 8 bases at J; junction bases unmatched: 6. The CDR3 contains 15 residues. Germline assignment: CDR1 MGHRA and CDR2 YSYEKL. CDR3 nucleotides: TGCGCCAGCAGCCAAGACGCGCAGGGGGAGGAAAAACTGTTTTTT. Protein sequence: CASSQDAQGEEKLFF.

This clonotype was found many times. CDR3 loop: CASSPNVPFTDTQYF. Here the CDR3 DNA reads TGTGCCAGCAGCCCAAACGTTCCCTTCACAGATACGCAGTATTTT. This chain links TRBV7-2 with TRBJ2-3, with D unresolved. Trimming left V 5 bases short and J 2 bases short, with 14 bases between. Germline CDR1 is SGHTA and CDR2 is FQGNSA. This CDR3 has 15 amino acids.

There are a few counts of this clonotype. CDR3 amino acids: CSVFRDRGGNEQFF. CDR3 bases: TGCAGCGTCTTCCGGGACAGGGGGGGGAATGAGCAGTTCTTC. The V gene is TRBV29-1, the J gene TRBJ2-1; 11 bases align to TRBD1. Germline CDR1 reads SQVTM; CDR2 reads ANQGSEA. Trimming at V came to 6 bases and at J to 7 bases, leaving 8 bases not matched to a gene. The CDR3 consists of 14 residues.

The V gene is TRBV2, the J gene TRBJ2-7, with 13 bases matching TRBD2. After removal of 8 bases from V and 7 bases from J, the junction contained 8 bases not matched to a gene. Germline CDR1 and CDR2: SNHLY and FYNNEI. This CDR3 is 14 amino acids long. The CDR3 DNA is TGTGCCAGCTTAGGGACTAGCGGGGTCTGGGAGCAGTACTTC. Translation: CASLGTSGVWEQYF. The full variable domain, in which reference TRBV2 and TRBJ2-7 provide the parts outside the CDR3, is EPEVTQTPSHQVTQMGQEVILRCVPISNHLYFYWYRQILGQKVEFLVSFYNNEISEKSEIFDDQFSVERPDGSNFTLKIRSTKLEDSAMYFCASLGTSGVWEQYFGPGTRLTVT.

The CDR3 here is CASRPQISSGNTIYF. The CDR3 coding sequence is TGTGCCAGCAGGCCTCAAATTAGCTCTGGAAACACCATATATTTT. The V call is TRBV2, the J call TRBJ1-3; D not certain. This CDR3 spans 15 amino acids. The germline CDR1 and CDR2 sequences are SNHLY and FYNNEI. Between the trimmed V and J ends, which lost 6 bases and 0 bases, there was a span of 12 bases.

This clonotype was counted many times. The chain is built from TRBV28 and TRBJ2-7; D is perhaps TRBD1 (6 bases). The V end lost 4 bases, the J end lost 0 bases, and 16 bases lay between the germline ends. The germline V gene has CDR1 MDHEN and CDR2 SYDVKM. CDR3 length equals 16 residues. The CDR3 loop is CASSSTKGESSYEQYV. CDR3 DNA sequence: TGTGCCAGCAGTTCCACGAAGGGGGAGAGCTCCTACGAGCAGTACGTC.

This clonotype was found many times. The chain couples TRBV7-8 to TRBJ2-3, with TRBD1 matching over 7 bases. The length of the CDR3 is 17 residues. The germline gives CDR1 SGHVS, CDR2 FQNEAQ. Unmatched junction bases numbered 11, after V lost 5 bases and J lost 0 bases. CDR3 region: CASSHPLDRESTDTQYF. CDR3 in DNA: TGTGCCAGCAGCCACCCCCTCGACAGGGAAAGCACAGATACGCAGTATTTT.

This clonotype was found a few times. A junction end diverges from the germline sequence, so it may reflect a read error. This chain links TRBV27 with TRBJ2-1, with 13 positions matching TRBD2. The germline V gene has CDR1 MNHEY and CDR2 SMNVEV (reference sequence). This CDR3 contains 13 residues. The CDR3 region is CASSPGLAGPLIF. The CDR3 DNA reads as TGTGCCAGCAGTCCGGGACTAGCGGGACCGTTAATCTTC.

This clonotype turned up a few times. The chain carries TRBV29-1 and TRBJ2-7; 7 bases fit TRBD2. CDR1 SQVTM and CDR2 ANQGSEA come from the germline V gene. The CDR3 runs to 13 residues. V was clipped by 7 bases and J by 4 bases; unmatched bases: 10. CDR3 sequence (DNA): TGCAGCGCCCAGGGACCCGGGAGGTACGAGCAGTACTTC. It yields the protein CSAQGPGRYEQYF.

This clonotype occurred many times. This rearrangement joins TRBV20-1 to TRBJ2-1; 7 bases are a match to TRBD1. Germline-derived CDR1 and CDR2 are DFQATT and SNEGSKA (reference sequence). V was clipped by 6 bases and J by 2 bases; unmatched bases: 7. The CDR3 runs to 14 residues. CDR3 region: CSAPQGSPYNEQFF. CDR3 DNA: TGCAGTGCGCCACAGGGGAGCCCCTACAATGAGCAGTTCTTC.

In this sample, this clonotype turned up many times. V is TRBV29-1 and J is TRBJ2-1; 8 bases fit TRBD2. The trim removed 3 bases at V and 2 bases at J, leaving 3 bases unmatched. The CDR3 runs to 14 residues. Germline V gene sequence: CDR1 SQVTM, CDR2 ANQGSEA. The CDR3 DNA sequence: TGCAGCGTTGAGCCGCGGGAGGCCTACAATGAGCAGTTCTTC. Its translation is CSVEPREAYNEQFF.

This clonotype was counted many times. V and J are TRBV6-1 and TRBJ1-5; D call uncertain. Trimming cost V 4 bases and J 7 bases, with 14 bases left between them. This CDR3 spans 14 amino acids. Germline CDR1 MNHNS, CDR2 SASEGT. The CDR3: CASSASSSRQPQHF. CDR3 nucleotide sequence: TGTGCCAGCAGTGCCTCGTCTTCCCGGCAGCCCCAGCATTTT.